This entry features one TCR beta chain sequence. CDR1 and CDR2 from the germline V gene are KGHDR and SFDVKD. The ends lost 3 bases at V and 3 bases at J; junction bases unmatched: 9. The CDR3 length is 18 residues. This sample is part of a study of blood T cells in healthy people across ages. Extracted total RNA amounted to at least 5.5 micrograms for each sample. A second PCR, run for roughly 7 to 11 cycles, used a sample-barcoded 5' primer plus a J-beta primer mix. Researchers report that a template-switch adaptor with 12 random nucleotides tagged each cDNA molecule. MiXCR, applied by TCRdb to the 5' RACE reads, yields one record per CDR3 protein. The sample includes about 1.8 million distinct CDR3 sequences, about 50% of them seen just once.

Material: blood. This receptor was identified in a woman between 40 and 50 years old in good health. The rearrangement joins TRBV24-1 to TRBJ2-1, with 11 positions matching TRBD1. CDR3 DNA: TGTGCCACCAGTGATCCCAGCGGACAGGGGGCTTACTACAATGAGCAGTTCTTC. It is translated as CATSDPSGQGAYYNEQFF.